The 23 T cell receptor beta chains below were found in one sample sequenced in a study of identical twins. TCRdb re-called the 5' RACE reads with MiXCR, one entry per CDR3 protein. The data hold roughly 770,000 distinct CDR3 sequences, with 18% observed a single time. This sample also belongs to another study, concerning T cells expressing NK-cell markers.

Sequences were obtained from PBMCs. Receptors originate from a woman under 30 in good health.

There are many counts of this clonotype. The rearrangement joins TRBV5-5 to TRBJ1-3; TRBD1 might be the D (6 bases). Looked up from germline, CDR1 is SGHKS and CDR2 is YYEKEE (reference sequence). The germline V and J ends were trimmed by 0 bases and 0 bases, with 7 bases remaining between them. The CDR3 totals 15 residues. Here the CDR3 reads CASSLEGGSGNTIYF. For the CDR3, the DNA is TGTGCCAGCAGCTTGGAAGGGGGCTCTGGAAACACCATATATTTT. The full variable domain, rest sourced from reference TRBV5-5 and TRBJ1-3, is DAGVTQSPTHLIKTRGQQVTLRCSPISGHKSVSWYQQVLGQGPQFIFQYYEKEERGRGNFPDRFSARQFPNYSSELNVNALLLGDSALYLCASSLEGGSGNTIYFGEGSWLTVV.

J is TRBJ2-7 and V is TRBV6-2 or TRBV6-3; no definite D call. V gave up 7 bases and J gave up 5 bases, with 12 bases separating them. CDR3 length: 12 residues. Germline loops: CDR1 MNHEY, CDR2 SVGEGT. The CDR3 nucleotides are TGTGCCAGCACCCGGGCGTCTCACGAGCAGTACTTC. Its protein is CASTRASHEQYF.

The V gene is TRBV10-2, the J gene TRBJ2-5; TRBD1 might be the D (5 bases). Germline CDR1 WSHSY, CDR2 SAAADI. The CDR3 is 14 amino acids. V was cut by 2 bases and J by 2 bases, with 9 bases left in between. The CDR3 loop reads CASSEPTEQETQYF. The CDR3 coding sequence is TGCGCCAGCAGTGAGCCGACAGAGCAAGAGACCCAGTACTTC.

This clonotype was recorded at least ten times. This chain connects TRBV11-2 to TRBJ2-1, with 12 bases identical to TRBD2. The germline V gene encodes CDR1 SGHAT and CDR2 FQNNGV. The junction had 5 bases not matched to a gene; V was cut back by 5 bases and J by 6 bases. The CDR3 extends over 15 amino acids. DNA for the CDR3: TGTGCCAGCAGCCCTGGACTAGCGGGGCCCAATGAGCAGTTCTTC. Protein product: CASSPGLAGPNEQFF. The whole variable domain, remainder taken from reference TRBV11-2 and TRBJ2-1, is EAGVAQSPRYKIIEKRQSVAFWCNPISGHATLYWYQQILGQGPKLLIQFQNNGVVDDSQLPKDRFSAERLKGVDSTLKIQPAKLEDSAVYLCASSPGLAGPNEQFFGPGTRLTVL.

This clonotype occurred a few times. This chain joins TRBV10-3 and TRBJ1-1, with 8 bases fitting TRBD1. Per germline, CDR1 ENHRY and CDR2 SYGVKD. J was trimmed by 6 bases and V by 0 bases; bases with no gene match: 0. The CDR3 contains 13 residues. The CDR3 spells CAISESQGAEAFF. The CDR3 DNA follows: TGTGCCATCAGTGAGTCACAGGGGGCTGAAGCTTTCTTT.

The gene calls are TRBV6-5 and TRBJ2-1; 14 nucleotides line up with TRBD2. The CDR3 extends over 19 amino acids. The V and J ends lost 0 bases and 0 bases, in that order; junction bases with no gene match: 4. Germline values: CDR1 MNHEY, CDR2 SVGAGI. CDR3 amino acids: CASSYSTSGGATSYNEQFF. As DNA, the CDR3 is TGTGCCAGCAGTTACTCGACTAGCGGGGGGGCCACCTCCTACAATGAGCAGTTCTTC.

This sequence joins TRBV7-2 and TRBJ2-5; tentatively, D is TRBD2 (8 bases). Between the trimmed V and J ends, which lost 5 bases and 4 bases, there was a span of 17 bases. Germline V gene data show CDR1 as SGHTA and CDR2 as FQGNSA. The CDR3 has 15 amino acids. The CDR3 protein is CASSLIAGQLETQYF. In nucleotides, the CDR3 is TGTGCCAGCAGCCTGATAGCGGGACAGCTAGAGACCCAGTACTTC.

The rearrangement joins TRBV25-1 to TRBJ1-1; 7 bases line up with TRBD1. Germline V lookup: CDR1 MGHDK, CDR2 SYGVNS. The CDR3 totals 15 residues. Trimming at V came to 3 bases and at J to 5 bases, leaving 9 bases not matched to a gene. In nucleotides, the CDR3 is TGTGCCAGCAGTGATCAGATACAGGGGCGGACTGAAGCTTTCTTT. This gives the protein CASSDQIQGRTEAFF. Using reference TRBV25-1 and TRBJ1-1 for the parts outside the CDR3, the full variable domain is EADIYQTPRYLVIGTGKKITLECSQTMGHDKMYWYQQDPGMELHLIHYSYGVNSTEKGDLSSESTVSRIRTEHFPLTLESARPSHTSQYLCASSDQIQGRTEAFFGQGTRLTVV.

This clonotype was counted many times. The J gene is TRBJ1-4, the V gene TRBV12-3 or TRBV12-4, with 8 bases fitting TRBD1. This CDR3 region has 13 residues. J gave up 11 bases and V 3 bases, and 5 bases lay outside the gene matches. This CDR3 reads CASSFGQGWKLFF. DNA for the CDR3: TGTGCCAGCAGTTTTGGACAGGGATGGAAACTGTTTTTT.

In this sample, this clonotype turned up many times. CDR3 coding DNA: TGTGCCAGCGCCAGGGCTAGCGGGGCAGATACGCAGTATTTT. Amino acid sequence: CASARASGADTQYF. The rearrangement joins TRBV12-3 or TRBV12-4 to TRBJ2-3; TRBD2 matches at 9 bases. This CDR3 comprises 14 residues. The ends lost 8 bases at V and 4 bases at J; junction bases unmatched: 7.

This clonotype was seen only a few times. V and J are TRBV12-3 or TRBV12-4 and TRBJ1-1; D remains unclear. CDR3 length: 14 residues. V dropped 5 bases and J dropped 6 bases, with 16 bases sitting between them. Here the CDR3 reads CASSPANRASEAFF. The CDR3 nucleotides read TGTGCCAGCAGTCCGGCAAATCGGGCCTCTGAAGCTTTCTTT.

This clonotype was detected only a few times. The chain is built from TRBV20-1 and TRBJ2-3; D ambiguous. Germline CDR1 and CDR2: DFQATT and SNEGSKA (reference sequence). CDR3 size: 14 residues. V shed 1 base and J shed 2 bases, with 10 bases lying between them. The CDR3 sequence: CSARVAGPTDTQYF. CDR3 sequence (DNA): TGCAGTGCTAGAGTCGCCGGACCCACAGATACGCAGTATTTT.

The table lists this clonotype with a few counts. V gene TRBV4-2 combines with J gene TRBJ2-7; 14 nucleotides line up with TRBD2. This CDR3 comprises 16 residues. J lost 4 bases, V lost 3 bases, and 5 bases had no gene match. Germline V gene sequence: CDR1 LGHNA, CDR2 YNFKEQ. The CDR3 loop is CASSHQTSGRGYEQYF. The CDR3 nucleotides read TGTGCCAGCAGCCACCAGACTAGCGGGAGGGGGTACGAGCAGTACTTC.

This clonotype was seen a few times. The V and J genes are TRBV5-1 and TRBJ2-7; D might be TRBD1 (6 bases). Germline-derived CDR1 and CDR2 are SGHRS and YFSETQ. Deletions cut 4 bases from V and 0 bases from J, with 8 bases between. The CDR3 is made up of 13 amino acids. CDR3 nucleotide sequence: TGCGCCAGCAGCATGGACAGCTCCTACGAGCAGTACTTC. Its protein is CASSMDSSYEQYF.

This clonotype was seen more than once but under ten times. The chain employs TRBV12-3 or TRBV12-4 and TRBJ2-2; the D is unclear. Trimming left V 0 bases short and J 6 bases short, with 8 bases between. There are 14 residues in the CDR3. CDR3 loop: CASSLASTAGELFF. The CDR3 DNA is TGTGCCAGCAGTTTAGCGAGTACGGCCGGGGAGCTGTTTTTT.

This clonotype has only a few counts. The CDR3 DNA reads TGTGCCAGCAGTTTACGCCGACCACCAGAGACCCAGTACTTC. Amino acids: CASSLRRPPETQYF. This chain joins TRBV12-3 or TRBV12-4 and TRBJ2-5; D call uncertain. This CDR3 region has 14 residues. V was cut by 2 bases and J by 4 bases, with 11 bases left in between.

V gene TRBV11-2 combines with J gene TRBJ1-6; no clear D. The germline CDR1 and CDR2 sequences are SGHAT and FQNNGV. The CDR3 has 14 amino acids. V lost 4 bases and J 9 bases, leaving 13 bases between the germline ends. The CDR3 loop is CASSSRVESSPLHF. The CDR3 nucleotides read TGTGCCAGCAGCTCCCGAGTTGAGTCTTCACCCCTCCACTTT.

The chain employs TRBV15 and TRBJ1-2; D gene uncertain. Germline V lookup: CDR1 LNHNV, CDR2 YYDKDF (reference sequence). The CDR3 consists of 13 residues. Trimming took 0 bases from V and 2 from J, leaving 4 bases between them. The CDR3 sequence is CATSREVNYGYTF. Here the CDR3 DNA reads TGTGCCACCAGCAGAGAAGTCAACTATGGCTACACCTTC.

This clonotype showed up just a few times. This sequence joins TRBV5-1 and TRBJ2-5; 9 positions agree with TRBD1. In germline, CDR1 is SGHRS, CDR2 YFSETQ. This CDR3 is built from 16 residues. Trimming at V came to 4 bases and at J to 5 bases, leaving 12 bases not matched to a gene. The CDR3 spells CASSPSWTGAGETQYF. The CDR3 DNA follows: TGCGCCAGCAGCCCTAGCTGGACAGGGGCAGGGGAGACCCAGTACTTC.

This clonotype was seen more than once but under ten times. The chain employs TRBV20-1 and TRBJ2-1, with 10 nucleotides matching TRBD2. With 7 bases clipped from V and 4 bases from J, the junction kept 10 bases outside the gene matches. CDR1 and CDR2 (germline): DFQATT, SNEGSKA (reference sequence). The CDR3 consists of 15 residues. The CDR3 is CSELAGTGDYNEQFF. CDR3 nucleotide sequence: TGCAGTGAACTAGCGGGAACAGGGGATTACAATGAGCAGTTCTTC.

This chain links TRBV7-3 with TRBJ1-4; 7 nucleotides match TRBD1. The V gene's germline CDR1 is SGHTA and CDR2 FQGTGA. V was pared by 5 bases and J by 7 bases, with 4 bases of the junction left unmatched. The CDR3 length is 13 residues. The CDR3: CASSTQGGEKLFF. In DNA, the CDR3 is TGTGCCAGCAGCACCCAGGGGGGTGAAAAACTGTTTTTT.

This clonotype was seen a handful of times. The V call is TRBV11-2, the J call TRBJ2-1; no definite D call. V lost 1 base and J 11 bases, leaving 9 bases between the germline ends. The germline CDR1 and CDR2 sequences are SGHAT and FQNNGV. This CDR3 is built from 12 residues. The CDR3 sequence is CASSLGGPKQFF. DNA of the CDR3: TGTGCCAGCAGCTTAGGCGGTCCTAAGCAGTTCTTC. Filled out from reference TRBV11-2 and TRBJ2-1, the complete variable domain reads EAGVAQSPRYKIIEKRQSVAFWCNPISGHATLYWYQQILGQGPKLLIQFQNNGVVDDSQLPKDRFSAERLKGVDSTLKIQPAKLEDSAVYLCASSLGGPKQFFGPGTRLTVL.

The rearrangement joins TRBV7-9 to TRBJ2-7; TRBD1 matches 8 bases. The CDR3 spans 14 residues. Germline loops: CDR1 SEHNR, CDR2 FQNEAQ (reference sequence). Trimming cost V 6 bases and J 0 bases; bases outside gene matches: 4. The CDR3 loop is CASRFQGASYEQYF. The DNA of the CDR3 is TGTGCCAGCAGGTTTCAGGGGGCCTCCTACGAGCAGTACTTC.